This entry lists 19 T cell receptor beta chains sequenced from one sample in a study of shared clonotypes between healthy human individuals. The repertoire was sequenced with immunoSEQ multiplex PCR; TCRdb's copy has only in-frame clones and lacks some. The sample holds nearly 750,000 clones; approximately 72% are singletons and the top ten take 1.8%. The source material was memory CD4+ T cells sorted from blood. Subset indicated: CD45RA-negative fraction. Receptors originate from a woman aged 25 to 39 in good health.

This rearrangement joins TRBV19 to TRBJ2-1; a weak D match, TRBD2 (5 bases). The V and J ends lost 3 bases and 2 bases respectively, with 11 bases between them. CDR1 and CDR2 from the germline V gene are LNHDA and SQIVND (reference sequence). The CDR3 runs to 15 residues. CDR3 residues: CASSMNAGPYNEQFF. For the CDR3, the DNA is TGTGCCAGTAGTATGAATGCGGGTCCCTACAATGAGCAGTTCTTC.

The J gene is TRBJ2-5, the V gene TRBV6-5; 9 bases match TRBD1. The CDR3 loop spans 14 amino acids. Germline trimming cut 6 bases from V and 3 bases from J; bases unmatched to any gene: 5. CDR1 MNHEY and CDR2 SVGAGI come from the germline V gene. This CDR3 is CASSFDRGEETQYF. CDR3 DNA: TGTGCCAGCAGCTTTGACAGGGGGGAAGAGACCCAGTACTTC.

The CDR3 sequence is CASSLLSRFSAFF. The CDR3 bases are TGTGCCAGCAGCTTACTTTCCAGGTTTAGTGCTTTCTTT. The chain combines TRBV7-2 with TRBJ1-1; D is ambiguous. This CDR3 has 13 amino acids. Germline V lookup: CDR1 SGHTA, CDR2 FQGNSA. Deletions cut 2 bases from V and 11 bases from J, with 15 bases between.

This clone has a single count. This chain connects TRBV19 to TRBJ1-5; 9 bases agree with TRBD1. The trim removed 6 bases at V and 6 bases at J, leaving 9 bases unmatched. This CDR3 has 15 residues. Per the germline V gene, CDR1 is LNHDA and CDR2 is SQIVND (reference sequence). Here the CDR3 reads CASRTQGALGQPQHF. The CDR3 nucleotides read TGTGCCAGTAGGACACAGGGGGCGTTAGGTCAGCCCCAGCATTTT.

Concerning this clone: The same CDR3 is also encoded by other DNA sequences in this sample. V and J are TRBV5-8 and TRBJ1-2; 7 bases fit TRBD1. This CDR3 has 14 amino acids. The trim removed 1 base at V and 2 bases at J, leaving 2 bases unmatched. Germline CDR1 SGHTS, CDR2 YDEGEE. CDR3 protein: CASSLLTGNYGYTF. The DNA for the CDR3 is TGTGCCAGCAGCTTGTTGACAGGGAACTATGGCTACACCTTC.

The V and J genes are TRBV28 and TRBJ2-5, with 7 positions matching TRBD2. The J call is doubtful: the DNA matches TRBJ2-7 better. Germline V gives CDR1 MDHEN, CDR2 SYDVKM. This CDR3 contains 14 residues. The DNA of the CDR3 is TGTGCCAGCAGGTGGGGACTACTAACCTACGAGCAGTACTTC. Encoded protein: CASRWGLLTYEQYF.

In the case of this clone: Possible read error: a much larger clone is one base away. Other DNA sequences in the sample encode the same CDR3. The V call is TRBV6-5, the J call TRBJ2-7; D remains ambiguous. This CDR3 is built from 14 residues. The germline V and J ends were trimmed by 6 bases and 0 bases, with 12 bases remaining between them. Germline CDR1 and CDR2: MNHEY and SVGAGI. The CDR3 DNA is TGTGCCAGCAGCCGAGACTTTTCCTCCTACGAGCAGTACTTC. Encoded protein: CASSRDFSSYEQYF.

The gene calls are TRBV4-1 and TRBJ1-2; 8 nucleotides match TRBD1. The V gene's germline CDR1 is MGHRA and CDR2 YSYEKL. The length of the CDR3 is 16 residues. After removal of 8 bases from V and 4 bases from J, the junction contained 15 bases not matched to a gene. Here the CDR3 reads CASSQSGAGGGYGYTF. Here the CDR3 DNA reads TGCGCCAGCTCCCAAAGTGGGGCAGGGGGCGGCTATGGCTACACCTTC.

This clone appeared once. This chain links TRBV9 with TRBJ1-4; D call uncertain. The CDR3 has 15 residues. Germline V gene lookup returns CDR1 SGDLS and CDR2 YYNGEE. Trimming stripped 4 bases from V and 0 bases from J, with 10 bases between. The CDR3 sequence is CASSPHTATNEKLFF. The DNA of the CDR3 is TGTGCCAGCAGCCCCCACACTGCAACTAATGAAAAACTGTTTTTT.

This sequence joins TRBV5-4 and TRBJ2-5, with D possibly matching TRBD2 (6 bases). V was shortened by 4 bases and J by 5 bases, with 21 bases between the two germline ends. Per germline, CDR1 SGHNT and CDR2 YYREEE (reference sequence). The CDR3 spans 16 residues. As DNA, the CDR3 is TGTGCCAGCAGCCAAGCAACGGGAGAAGTTGAGGAGACCCAGTACTTC. Translated: CASSQATGEVEETQYF.

This clone came up a few times. The chain uses TRBV10-3 and TRBJ2-4; 9 bases are shared with TRBD2. V trimming: 2 bases; J trimming: 0 bases; junction bases outside the gene matches: 8. The CDR3 contains 18 residues. CDR1 is ENHRY, CDR2 SYGVKD, per germline. The CDR3 spells CAISERASGNLAKNIQYF. In nucleotides, the CDR3 is TGTGCCATCAGTGAGAGGGCTAGCGGGAATCTAGCCAAAAACATTCAGTACTTC.

This rearrangement joins TRBV6-1 to TRBJ2-7; weak D call: TRBD2 (6 bases). The V gene's germline CDR1 is MNHNS and CDR2 SASEGT. This CDR3 is 14 amino acids long. Trimming took 6 bases from V and 3 from J, leaving 15 bases between them. CDR3: CASRTRSASYEQYF. The CDR3 DNA sequence: TGTGCCAGCAGGACTAGGTCCGCCAGCTACGAGCAGTACTTC.

A single count supports this clone. This chain uses TRBV28 with TRBJ1-2; maybe TRBD1 (6 bases). Germline CDR1 MDHEN, CDR2 SYDVKM. The CDR3 length is 13 residues. Trimming took off 4 bases at V and 7 bases at J, with 13 bases between the two ends. The CDR3 DNA follows: TGTGCCAGCAGTTCACAGGGAGTAATTGGCTACACCTTC. Encoded protein: CASSSQGVIGYTF.

V and J are TRBV5-1 and TRBJ1-1, with a weak D call TRBD1 (5 bases). This CDR3 is 12 amino acids long. With 6 bases removed from V and 4 bases from J, the gap between germline ends came to 10 bases. The V gene's germline CDR1 is SGHRS and CDR2 YFSETQ. In DNA form, the CDR3 reads TGCGCCAGCAACGCTGGGGGCACTGAAGCTTTCTTT. This codes for CASNAGGTEAFF.

This CDR3 is CASFPTVDHNEQFF. CDR3 nucleotide sequence: TGTGCCAGCTTCCCTACTGTGGATCACAATGAGCAGTTCTTC. The chain recombines TRBV2 with TRBJ2-1, with D unclear. Germline-derived CDR1 and CDR2 are SNHLY and FYNNEI. The CDR3 sequence is 14 residues long. V gave up 8 bases and J gave up 5 bases, with 16 bases separating them.

J is TRBJ1-1 and V is TRBV7-2; no reliable D call. The V end lost 0 bases, the J end lost 5 bases, and 7 bases lay between the germline ends. The CDR3 covers 13 residues. CDR1 is SGHTA, CDR2 FQGNSA, per germline. The CDR3 DNA reads TGTGCCAGCAGCTTAGCGCCCAGGACTGAAGCTTTCTTT. As protein: CASSLAPRTEAFF.

This clone has only a few counts. The CDR3 nucleotides read TGTGCCAGCAAAAGACAGGACGGCTCGGATACGCAGTATTTT. Protein: CASKRQDGSDTQYF. This chain uses TRBV7-9 with TRBJ2-3, with a possible D match to TRBD1 (6 bases). V gave up 7 bases and J gave up 6 bases, with 17 bases separating them. This CDR3 is 14 amino acids long. Germline CDR1 reads SEHNR; CDR2 reads FQNEAQ (reference sequence).

This clone has just a few counts. The chain uses TRBV11-1 and TRBJ2-5; D unclear. Looked up from germline, CDR1 is SGHAT and CDR2 is FQDESV (reference sequence). This CDR3 comprises 14 residues. With 2 bases removed from V and 1 base from J, the gap between germline ends came to 8 bases. CDR3 sequence (DNA): TGTGCCAGCAGCTTAACGCTGTCCCAAGAGACCCAGTACTTC. Protein product: CASSLTLSQETQYF.

V usage is TRBV30 and J usage is TRBJ2-2; D is ambiguous. In germline, CDR1 is GTSNPN, CDR2 SVGIG (reference sequence). The ends were cut back, 4 bases at V and 2 bases at J, with 8 bases in the middle. The CDR3 has 13 amino acids. CDR3 nucleotide sequence: TGTGCCTGGACCCAGGCCAACACCGGGGAGCTGTTTTTT. Translating gives CAWTQANTGELFF.